These 19 T cell receptor beta chains originate from one sample sequenced in a study of CD8+ T cells in alopecia areata. The authors extracted RNA and reverse transcribed it into cDNA as the sequencing template. Libraries were prepared by immunoSEQ multiplex PCR; TCRdb keeps only in-frame clonotypes and omits some of them. The sample lists fewer than 250,000 clones, 64% seen once, with about 1.3% in the top ten. The treatment denotes: oral pan-JAK inhibitor, 5-10 mg twice daily. Specimen: CD4+ T cells sorted from blood, collected at approximately week 49, from a patient treated with tofacitinib. The receptors originated from a human donor with alopecia areata.

The chain carries TRBV29-1 and TRBJ2-7; D may be TRBD2 (6 bases). Trimming pared 7 bases from V and 4 bases from J, leaving 11 bases between. The CDR3 is made up of 11 amino acids. In germline, CDR1 is SQVTM, CDR2 ANQGSEA. The CDR3 nucleotides read TGCAGCGCGTTTCGGGGGTACGAGCAGTACTTC. As protein: CSAFRGYEQYF.

The V call is TRBV29-1, the J call TRBJ2-1; the D gene is possibly TRBD1 (5 bases). This CDR3 has 14 amino acids. The germline CDR1 and CDR2 sequences are SQVTM and ANQGSEA. Trimming left V 4 bases short and J 0 bases short, with 10 bases between. The CDR3 DNA sequence: TGCAGCGTTGTGGGGCAGAGCTCCTACAATGAGCAGTTCTTC. Translated, it gives CSVVGQSSYNEQFF.

V is TRBV10-3 and J is TRBJ1-5; no reliable D call. V was trimmed by 3 bases and J by 0 bases, leaving 9 bases between them. This CDR3 has 15 residues. CDR1 and CDR2 (germline): ENHRY, SYGVKD. This chain's CDR3 is CAISEDLYSNQPQHF. For the CDR3, the DNA is TGTGCCATCAGTGAAGACCTTTATAGCAATCAGCCCCAGCATTTT.

A few counts support this clone. This chain connects TRBV11-2 to TRBJ2-2, with D possibly called TRBD1 or TRBD2 (5 bases each). The CDR3 length is 15 residues. CDR1 is SGHAT and CDR2 is FQNNGV in the germline V gene. The germline V and J ends were trimmed by 3 bases and 1 base, with 9 bases remaining between them. The CDR3 DNA sequence: TGTGCCAGCAGCTTTGAGGGGCTGAACACCGGGGAGCTGTTTTTT. The encoded protein is CASSFEGLNTGELFF.

In DNA form, the CDR3 reads TGTGCCACCGGGACCGGAGGGGAGCAGTACTTC. This sequence encodes CATGTGGEQYF. V gene TRBV2 combines with J gene TRBJ2-7, with TRBD2 as a possible D gene (6 bases). This CDR3 has 11 residues. From germline, CDR1 is SNHLY and CDR2 FYNNEI. Deletions cut 10 bases from V and 7 bases from J, with 14 bases between. Complete variable domain (other parts from reference TRBV2 and TRBJ2-7): EPEVTQTPSHQVTQMGQEVILRCVPISNHLYFYWYRQILGQKVEFLVSFYNNEISEKSEIFDDQFSVERPDGSNFTLKIRSTKLEDSAMYFCATGTGGEQYFGPGTRLTVT.

This clone was picked up a small number of times. The chain carries TRBV9 and TRBJ2-4, with TRBD1 identical over 9 bases. From germline, CDR1 is SGDLS and CDR2 YYNGEE. With 0 bases clipped from V and 10 bases from J, the junction kept 5 bases outside the gene matches. This CDR3 comprises 14 residues. The CDR3 reads CASSVVSGTGIQYF. The CDR3 bases are TGTGCCAGCAGCGTAGTTTCGGGGACAGGGATTCAGTACTTC.

This sequence joins TRBV29-1 and TRBJ2-7, with a tentative D call TRBD1 (6 bases). Trimming pared 5 bases from V and 2 bases from J, leaving 19 bases between. The CDR3 spans 15 residues. The germline gives CDR1 SQVTM, CDR2 ANQGSEA. CDR3 DNA sequence: TGCAGCGTTTGGTTCTGGGGGACACCCGCCTACGAGCAGTACTTC. Protein sequence: CSVWFWGTPAYEQYF.

This clone was seen ten or more times. V is TRBV11-2 and J is TRBJ2-7; D is ambiguous. CDR3 size: 11 residues. CDR1 is SGHAT and CDR2 is FQNNGV in the germline V gene. Deletions cut 4 bases from V and 4 bases from J, with 5 bases between. As DNA, the CDR3 is TGTGCCAGCAGCTCTACATACGAGCAGTACTTC. Residues: CASSSTYEQYF.

The V call is TRBV7-8, the J call TRBJ1-1; no definite D call. The germline gives CDR1 SGHVS, CDR2 FQNEAQ. Trimming cost V 0 bases and J 0 bases, with 5 bases left between them. This CDR3 region has 14 residues. The chain's CDR3 is CASSLAIVNTEAFF. CDR3 DNA: TGTGCCAGCAGCTTAGCTATCGTGAACACTGAAGCTTTCTTT.

This clone turned up a few times. The rearrangement links TRBV14 to TRBJ2-3; D call uncertain. The CDR3 covers 13 residues. Trimming removed 6 bases from V and 6 bases from J, with 13 bases in between. CDR1 and CDR2 (germline): SGHDN, FVKESK. As DNA, the CDR3 is TGTGCCAGCAGTCGATACTTCGGGGATACGCAGTATTTT. This sequence encodes CASSRYFGDTQYF.

This chain joins TRBV29-1 and TRBJ2-1, with TRBD2 as a possible D gene (6 bases). Germline assignment: CDR1 SQVTM and CDR2 ANQGSEA. V was cut by 7 bases and J by 6 bases, with 16 bases left in between. The CDR3 is made up of 13 amino acids. The CDR3 coding sequence is TGCAGCGCCGTCTCCTTCGGGGGCAATGAGCAGTTCTTC. Its translation: CSAVSFGGNEQFF.

This rearrangement joins TRBV6-5 to TRBJ1-4; D is uncertain. Germline V gives CDR1 MNHEY, CDR2 SVGAGI. The CDR3 has 16 amino acids. V was clipped by 2 bases and J by 1 base, with 11 bases between them. Here the CDR3 reads CASSYGKGGTNEKLFF. Here the CDR3 DNA reads TGTGCCAGCAGTTACGGCAAGGGCGGAACTAATGAAAAACTGTTTTTT.

This clone came up a few times. V and J are TRBV29-1 and TRBJ2-3; TRBD2 matches at 7 bases. Trimming cost V 7 bases and J 3 bases; bases outside gene matches: 4. Germline CDR1 reads SQVTM; CDR2 reads ANQGSEA. The CDR3 runs to 12 residues. CDR3 protein: CSGKAGTDTQYF. The CDR3 nucleotides are TGCAGCGGAAAAGCGGGGACAGATACGCAGTATTTT.

This chain links TRBV15 with TRBJ1-2, with 7 bases fitting TRBD1. J lost 3 bases, V lost 7 bases, and 8 bases had no gene match. Germline assignment: CDR1 LNHNV and CDR2 YYDKDF (reference sequence). CDR3 length: 14 amino acids. This chain's CDR3 is CATNSGGTDYGYTF. The CDR3 nucleotides are TGTGCCACCAACAGTGGGGGGACAGACTATGGCTACACCTTC.

The V gene is TRBV11-2, the J gene TRBJ2-7; weak D call: TRBD2 (7 bases). CDR3 size: 15 residues. The V gene's germline CDR1 is SGHAT and CDR2 FQNNGV. The V end lost 2 bases, the J end lost 6 bases, and 17 bases lay between the germline ends. The DNA of the CDR3 is TGTGCCAGCAGCTTAAGTGTGGGGGGGCATTCCGAGCAGTACTTC. It encodes CASSLSVGGHSEQYF.

The V gene is TRBV30, the J gene TRBJ1-2, with 7 bases matching TRBD1. Germline CDR1 and CDR2: GTSNPN and SVGIG (reference sequence). This CDR3 is 13 amino acids long. The junction had 7 bases not matched to a gene; V was cut back by 3 bases and J by 6 bases. The CDR3: CAWRPGQSNGYTF. DNA of the CDR3: TGTGCCTGGAGGCCGGGACAGTCGAATGGCTACACCTTC.

The chain links TRBV14 to TRBJ2-2; 8 bases line up with TRBD2. Germline CDR1 and CDR2: SGHDN and FVKESK. The CDR3 extends over 15 amino acids. J gave up 4 bases and V 4 bases, and 5 bases lay outside the gene matches. CDR3 region: CASSPGGGFTGELFF. The CDR3 DNA sequence: TGTGCCAGCAGCCCCGGCGGGGGGTTCACCGGGGAGCTGTTTTTT.

V gene TRBV6-4 combines with J gene TRBJ1-5, with D unresolved. The ends were cut back, 3 bases at V and 8 bases at J, with 8 bases in the middle. The CDR3 is made up of 12 amino acids. Germline V gene lookup returns CDR1 MRHNA and CDR2 SNTAGT. As DNA, the CDR3 is TGTGCCAGCAGTGAGCTCGGAAAGCCCCAGCATTTT. Its protein product is CASSELGKPQHF.

The chain uses TRBV30 and TRBJ2-2; D not resolved. The germline V gene has CDR1 GTSNPN and CDR2 SVGIG (reference sequence). This CDR3 spans 14 amino acids. Trimming stripped 4 bases from V and 1 base from J, with 10 bases between. CDR3 nucleotide sequence: TGTGCCTGGAAGGGTTGGGGGAACACCGGGGAGCTGTTTTTT. Protein sequence: CAWKGWGNTGELFF.